The 7 T cell receptor beta chains given below trace back to one sample, sequenced in a study of T cells in Graves' hyperthyroidism and ophthalmopathy. The source material, RNA transcripts, was used to amplify TCR beta CDR3 regions. Initially, a first-round RT-PCR of the TCR CDR3 employed the HTBI primer set. TCRdb re-called the multiplex PCR reads through MiXCR, storing one row per CDR3 protein. The table includes 700,000 to 950,000 distinct CDR3 sequences, roughly 32% detected once. The specimen sequenced was blood. These receptor sequences come from a middle-aged woman with Graves' hyperthyroidism.

This clonotype was picked up many times. This chain links TRBV28 with TRBJ2-6; D gene ambiguous. V was trimmed by 8 bases and J by 4 bases, leaving 6 bases between them. Germline CDR1 and CDR2: MDHEN and SYDVKM. This CDR3 has 12 residues. Written as DNA, the CDR3 is TGTGCCAGCGGGCAGGGGGCCAACGTCCTGACTTTC. It codes for CASGQGANVLTF. Using reference TRBV28 and TRBJ2-6 for the parts outside the CDR3, the full variable domain is DVKVTQSSRYLVKRTGEKVFLECVQDMDHENMFWYRQDPGLGLRLIYFSYDVKMKEKGDIPEGYSVSREKKERFSLILESASTNQTSMYLCASGQGANVLTFGAGSRLTVL.

Ten or more counts support this clonotype. The rearrangement uses TRBV9 and TRBJ1-6; weak D call: TRBD1 (6 bases). The CDR3 contains 15 residues. Per the germline V gene, CDR1 is SGDLS and CDR2 is YYNGEE. Trimming stripped 0 bases from V and 9 bases from J, with 13 bases between. CDR3 DNA: TGTGCCAGCAGCGTAGAGTCACAGGGACTTTCACCCCTCCACTTT. Translating it yields CASSVESQGLSPLHF.

The rearrangement links TRBV29-1 to TRBJ2-7; D unclear. The J call is in doubt because the DNA end fits TRBJ2-1 better. This CDR3 comprises 11 residues. Germline CDR1 SQVTM, CDR2 ANQGSEA. The CDR3 coding sequence is TGCAGCGTTGAAAGGGCTAATGAGCAGTTCTTC. This translates into CSVERANEQFF.

This sequence joins TRBV11-2 and TRBJ2-7; no clear D. There are 14 residues in the CDR3. CDR1 and CDR2 from the germline V gene are SGHAT and FQNNGV. V was pared by 2 bases and J by 0 bases, with 8 bases between. This chain's CDR3 is CASSLTDVSYEQYF. In DNA form, the CDR3 reads TGTGCCAGCAGCTTAACCGACGTCTCCTACGAGCAGTACTTC.

In this sample, this clonotype turned up a few times. The chain has TRBV5-6 and TRBJ2-5; 10 bases match TRBD2. The CDR3 consists of 17 residues. Germline assignment: CDR1 SGHDT and CDR2 YYEEEE. The V and J ends lost 3 bases and 2 bases, in that order; junction bases with no gene match: 10. CDR3 coding DNA: TGTGCCAGCAGCTCCTTCGGGGCTAGCGGGAGACAAGAGACCCAGTACTTC. It encodes CASSSFGASGRQETQYF.

CDR3 in DNA: TGCAGTGCTATGGGGGGGACTAGCAACGAGCAGTACTTC. This translates into CSAMGGTSNEQYF. V and J are TRBV20-1 and TRBJ2-7, with TRBD2 identical over 9 bases. V trimming: 4 bases; J trimming: 5 bases; junction bases outside the gene matches: 6. The CDR3 runs 13 residues. Germline values: CDR1 DFQATT, CDR2 SNEGSKA (reference sequence).

There are many counts of this clonotype. V is TRBV10-3 and J is TRBJ2-7, with a tentative D call TRBD2 (5 bases). CDR3 length equals 15 residues. Trimming left V 0 bases short and J 0 bases short, with 9 bases between. Per the germline V gene, CDR1 is ENHRY and CDR2 is SYGVKD. CDR3 residues: CAISESLASSYEQYF. The CDR3 bases are TGTGCCATCAGTGAGTCCCTAGCTAGCTCCTACGAGCAGTACTTC.